This T cell receptor (beta chain) was captured in a study of blood T cell repertoires in COVID-19. Study information: T cells, B-cell-depleted T cells, or PBMCs provided the cDNA or gDNA that served as material.

This clone was observed a handful of times. Method: immunoSEQ multiplex PCR; TCRdb's copy keeps in-frame clones and lacks some. The sample has roughly 110,000 clones, more than 80% seen once. Germline CDR1 reads SGHDT; CDR2 reads YYEEEE. The CDR3 loop spans 15 amino acids. V lost 4 bases and J lost 5; bases outside the gene matches: 10. The sequencing input was peripheral blood. The V and J genes are TRBV5-6 and TRBJ2-5, with TRBD2 matching 8 bases. This TCR was sampled from a woman in her forties or fifties with acute or convalescent COVID-19. CDR3 DNA: TGTGCCAGCAGCGGAGAAGCGGGAGTGCGGGAGACCCAGTACTTC. It is translated as CASSGEAGVRETQYF.